This T cell receptor beta chain was sequenced during a study of beta chain features in type 1 diabetes. Study overall: Over all samples combined, 90 million to 140 million sorted cells were examined. General observations from the study: TCRB CDR3s from Type 1 diabetes patients were moderately but significantly shorter in all four CD4+ subsets.

Each sorted population was over 98% pure. Investigators reverse transcribed all isolated RNA, so they sequenced expressed TCRB transcripts. Produced via immunoSEQ multiplex PCR; TCRdb's table is partial and in-frame only. This table has 600,000 or so clones, around 15% appearing once. About this clone itself: Its antigen remains unidentified.

This receptor was taken from a man younger than 35 with type 1 diabetes. The sequencing sample was made of naive CD4+ T cells from blood.

CDR3 residues: CSAIDRGRQYF. CDR3 sequence (DNA): TGCAGTGCTATAGACAGGGGGCGGCAGTACTTC. This rearrangement joins TRBV20-1 to TRBJ2-7, with TRBD1 matching over 10 bases. V shed 4 bases and J 9 bases; nucleotides not matched to a gene: 3. This CDR3 has 11 residues. In germline, CDR1 is DFQATT, CDR2 SNEGSKA (reference sequence).